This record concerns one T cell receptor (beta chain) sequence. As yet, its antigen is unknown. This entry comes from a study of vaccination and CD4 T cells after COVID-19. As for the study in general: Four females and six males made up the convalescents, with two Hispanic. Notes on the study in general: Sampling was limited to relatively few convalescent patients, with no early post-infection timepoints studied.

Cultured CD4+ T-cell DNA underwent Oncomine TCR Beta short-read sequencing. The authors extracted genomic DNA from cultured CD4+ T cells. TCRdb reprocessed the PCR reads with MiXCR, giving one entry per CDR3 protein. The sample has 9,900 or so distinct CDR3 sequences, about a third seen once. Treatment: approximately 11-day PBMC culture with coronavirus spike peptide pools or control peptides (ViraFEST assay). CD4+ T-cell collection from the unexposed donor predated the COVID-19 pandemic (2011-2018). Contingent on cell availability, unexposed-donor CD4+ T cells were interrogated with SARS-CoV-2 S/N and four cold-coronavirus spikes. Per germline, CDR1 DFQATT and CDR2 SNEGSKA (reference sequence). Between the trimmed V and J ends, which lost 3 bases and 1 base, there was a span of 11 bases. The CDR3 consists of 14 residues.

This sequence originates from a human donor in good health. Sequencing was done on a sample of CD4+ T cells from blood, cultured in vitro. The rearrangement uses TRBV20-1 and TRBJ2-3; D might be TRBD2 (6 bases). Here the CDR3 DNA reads TGCAGTGCTAGGACGCGGGGACGCACAGATACGCAGTATTTT. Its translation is CSARTRGRTDTQYF.